This TCR beta chain is drawn from a study of Ad26.COV2.S vaccination and SARS-CoV-2 variants. Findings of the study overall: Spike-specific TCR breadth ran higher among vaccine recipients than placebo recipients.

Treatment meaning: about 20 received Ad26.COV2.S at low or high dose, single or two shots; about 5 received placebo; per-sample allocation not given. Collection of samples fell on day 63 after the first vaccine or placebo injection. Ad26 vector vaccine expressed Wuhan-strain SARS-CoV-2 spike. In regard to this clone: Its antigen is as yet unknown.

From germline, CDR1 is SNHLY and CDR2 FYNNEI. Trimming cost V 1 base and J 8 bases; bases outside gene matches: 9. This CDR3 has 16 amino acids. Clones were read by immunoSEQ multiplex PCR, and TCRdb kept only the in-frame ones, dropping some. The sample lists around 450,000 clones, about 88% occurring once. The sequence was obtained from a person aged 18-65 years who received the Ad26.COV2.S COVID-19 vaccine or a placebo. The chain has TRBV2 and TRBJ2-1; 9 nucleotides line up with TRBD2. The material sequenced was peripheral blood, taken in a trial of Ad26.COV2.S vaccine versus placebo. Here the CDR3 DNA reads TGTGCCAGCAGTGAAGTTAGCGGGAGCTCGCCCCATGAGCAGTTCTTC. Translation gives CASSEVSGSSPHEQFF.